This entry features one T cell receptor beta chain sequence. What it recognizes is unknown. V was clipped by 0 bases and J by 2 bases; unmatched bases: 5. The CDR3 totals 16 residues. Looked up from germline, CDR1 is SGHRS and CDR2 is YFSETQ. This entry belongs to a study of cytomegalovirus exposure and HLA in healthy donors. Study-wide findings and caveats: CMV serostatus was the only recorded immune exposure for donors. Compared with the approximately 680-donor mean, an Asian-associated ancestry cluster reportedly had fewer N-insertions, according to a later analysis.

PCR used 60 Vbeta primers and 13 Jbeta primers. Only in-frame clones appear in the TCRdb table, and some are missing; sequencing was by immunoSEQ multiplex PCR. This sample has about 160,000 clones; about 80% occur once, and the top ten carry approximately 0.89%. The sample consisted of PBMCs. The chain combines TRBV5-1 with TRBJ2-1, with 7 bases aligning to TRBD1. The TCR was taken from a woman in her forties or fifties in good health and CMV-seropositive. The CDR3 coding sequence is TGCGCCAGCAGCTTGGGGAGGACAGGAACCTACAATGAGCAGTTCTTC. Translating it yields CASSLGRTGTYNEQFF.